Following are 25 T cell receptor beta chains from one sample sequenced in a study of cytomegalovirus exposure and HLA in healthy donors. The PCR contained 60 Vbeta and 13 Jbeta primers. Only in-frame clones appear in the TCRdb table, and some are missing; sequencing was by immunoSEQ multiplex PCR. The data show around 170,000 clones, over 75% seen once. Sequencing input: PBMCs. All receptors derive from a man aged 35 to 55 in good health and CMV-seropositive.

The CDR3 sequence: CASSLVGSYGFEQYF. In DNA, the CDR3 is TGTGCCAGCAGCTTGGTGGGGAGTTATGGGTTCGAGCAGTACTTC. This rearrangement joins TRBV5-4 to TRBJ2-7, with TRBD2 as a possible D gene (5 bases). Trimming cost V 0 bases and J 6 bases, with 16 bases left between them. The CDR3 loop spans 15 amino acids. Per germline, CDR1 SGHNT and CDR2 YYREEE (reference sequence).

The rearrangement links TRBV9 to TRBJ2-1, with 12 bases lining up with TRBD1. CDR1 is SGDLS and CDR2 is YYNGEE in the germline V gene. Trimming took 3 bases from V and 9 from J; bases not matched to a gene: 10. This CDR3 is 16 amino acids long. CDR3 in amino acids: CASSAAGQGAIGEQFF. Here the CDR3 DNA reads TGTGCCAGCAGCGCTGCGGGACAGGGGGCGATAGGTGAGCAGTTCTTC.

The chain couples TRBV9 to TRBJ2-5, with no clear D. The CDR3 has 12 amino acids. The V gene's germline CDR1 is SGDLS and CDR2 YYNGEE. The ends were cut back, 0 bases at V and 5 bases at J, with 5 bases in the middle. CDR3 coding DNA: TGTGCCAGCAGCGTAGACGAGGAGACCCAGTACTTC. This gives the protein CASSVDEETQYF.

CDR3 protein: CASSLGEEAFF. For the CDR3, the DNA is TGTGCCAGCAGCTTAGGAGAGGAAGCTTTCTTT. The rearrangement uses TRBV11-2 and TRBJ1-1, with D hard to call. Between the trimmed V and J ends, which lost 1 base and 8 bases, there was a span of 5 bases. Germline assignment: CDR1 SGHAT and CDR2 FQNNGV. The CDR3 covers 11 residues.

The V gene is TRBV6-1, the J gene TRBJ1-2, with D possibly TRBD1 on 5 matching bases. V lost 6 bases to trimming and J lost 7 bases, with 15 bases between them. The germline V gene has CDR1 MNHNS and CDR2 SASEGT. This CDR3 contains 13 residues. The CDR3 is CASSHGAPGGYTF. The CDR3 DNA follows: TGTGCCAGCAGCCATGGGGCCCCGGGTGGCTACACCTTC.

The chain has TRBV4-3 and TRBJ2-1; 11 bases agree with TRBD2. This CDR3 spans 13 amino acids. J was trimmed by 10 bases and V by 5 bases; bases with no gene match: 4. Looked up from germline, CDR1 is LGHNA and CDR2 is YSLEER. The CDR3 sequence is CASSITSGGEQFF. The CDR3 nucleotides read TGCGCCAGCAGCATTACTAGCGGGGGAGAGCAGTTCTTC.

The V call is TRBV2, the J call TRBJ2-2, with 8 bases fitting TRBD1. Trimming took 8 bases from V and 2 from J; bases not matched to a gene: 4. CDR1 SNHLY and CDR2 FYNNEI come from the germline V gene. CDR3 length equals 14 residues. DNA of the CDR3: TGTGCCAGCGATTCAGGGGGCAACACCGGGGAGCTGTTTTTT. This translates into CASDSGGNTGELFF.

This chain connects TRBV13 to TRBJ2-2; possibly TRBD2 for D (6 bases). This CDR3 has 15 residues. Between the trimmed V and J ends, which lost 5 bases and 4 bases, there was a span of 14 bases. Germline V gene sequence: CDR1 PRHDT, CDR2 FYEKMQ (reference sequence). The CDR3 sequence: CASSPTTGVTGELFF. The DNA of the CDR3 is TGTGCCAGCAGCCCGACTACGGGGGTCACCGGGGAGCTGTTTTTT.

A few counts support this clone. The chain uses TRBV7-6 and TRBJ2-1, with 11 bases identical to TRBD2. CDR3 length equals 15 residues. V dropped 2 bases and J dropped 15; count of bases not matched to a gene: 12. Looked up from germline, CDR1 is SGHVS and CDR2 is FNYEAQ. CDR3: CASSLIASGGSQPFF. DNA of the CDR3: TGTGCCAGCAGCTTAATAGCTAGCGGGGGGTCCCAGCCGTTCTTC.

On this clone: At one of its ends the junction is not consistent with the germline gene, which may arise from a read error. In DNA form, the CDR3 reads TGTTCCAGCAGCCCGTGGGACAACGAAAATTCACCCCTCCACTTT. Translated: CSSSPWDNENSPLHF. The V call is TRBV7-9, the J call TRBJ1-6, with a weak D call TRBD1 (6 bases). Germline V gives CDR1 SEHNR, CDR2 FQNEAQ (reference sequence). CDR3 length: 15 amino acids. The full variable domain, in which reference TRBV7-9 and TRBJ1-6 provide the parts outside the CDR3, is DTGVSQNPRHKITKRGQNVTFRCDPISEHNRLYWYRQTLGQGPEFLTYFQNEAQLEKSRLLSDRFSAERPKGSFSTLEIQRTEQGDSAMYLCSSSPWDNENSPLHFGNGTRLTVT.

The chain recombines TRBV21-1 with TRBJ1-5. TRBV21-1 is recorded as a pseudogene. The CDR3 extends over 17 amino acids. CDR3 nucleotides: TGTGCCAGCAGCCCCCAGGAGGAGGTGCCTGGGGATCAGCCCCAGCATTTT. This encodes CASSPQEEVPGDQPQHF.

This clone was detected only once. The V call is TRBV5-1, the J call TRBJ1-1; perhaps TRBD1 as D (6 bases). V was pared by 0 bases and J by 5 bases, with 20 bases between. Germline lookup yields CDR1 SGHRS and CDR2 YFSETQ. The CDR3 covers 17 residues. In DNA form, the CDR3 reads TGCGCCAGCAGCTTGGTTGGGGGCCCGGGTTGGGTTACTGAAGCTTTCTTT. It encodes CASSLVGGPGWVTEAFF.

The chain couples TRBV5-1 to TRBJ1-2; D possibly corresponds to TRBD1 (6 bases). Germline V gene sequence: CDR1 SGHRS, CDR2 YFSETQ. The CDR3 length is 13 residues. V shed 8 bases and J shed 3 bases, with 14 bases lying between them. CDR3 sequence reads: CASYRDRDYGYTF. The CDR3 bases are TGCGCCAGTTACAGGGATCGGGACTATGGCTACACCTTC.

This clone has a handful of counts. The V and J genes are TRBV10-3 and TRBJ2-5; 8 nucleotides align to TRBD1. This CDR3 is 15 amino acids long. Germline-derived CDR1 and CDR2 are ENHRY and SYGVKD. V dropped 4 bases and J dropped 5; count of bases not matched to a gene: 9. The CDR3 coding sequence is TGTGCCATCAGTGCTAGGACAGGGTGGGGGGAGACCCAGTACTTC. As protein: CAISARTGWGETQYF.

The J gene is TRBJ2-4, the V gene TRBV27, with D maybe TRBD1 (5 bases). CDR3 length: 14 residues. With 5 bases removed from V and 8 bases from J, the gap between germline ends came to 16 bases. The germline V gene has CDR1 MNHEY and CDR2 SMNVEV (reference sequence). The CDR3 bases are TGTGCCAGCAGTCCGATGGGGCAAAAGTACATTCAGTACTTC. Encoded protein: CASSPMGQKYIQYF.

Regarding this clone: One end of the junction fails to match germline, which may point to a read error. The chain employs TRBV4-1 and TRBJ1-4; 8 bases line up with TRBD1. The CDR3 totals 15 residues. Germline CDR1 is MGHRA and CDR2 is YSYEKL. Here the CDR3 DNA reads TGCGTCAGCAGCCTACTGACAGGGGTGAATGAAAAACTGTTTTTT. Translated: CVSSLLTGVNEKLFF.

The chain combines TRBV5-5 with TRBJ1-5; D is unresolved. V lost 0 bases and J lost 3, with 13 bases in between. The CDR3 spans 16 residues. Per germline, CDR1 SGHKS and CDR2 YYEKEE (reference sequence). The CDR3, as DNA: TGTGCCAGCAGCTTGGCGGTCAGCGTTTTCAATCAGCCCCAGCATTTT. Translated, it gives CASSLAVSVFNQPQHF.

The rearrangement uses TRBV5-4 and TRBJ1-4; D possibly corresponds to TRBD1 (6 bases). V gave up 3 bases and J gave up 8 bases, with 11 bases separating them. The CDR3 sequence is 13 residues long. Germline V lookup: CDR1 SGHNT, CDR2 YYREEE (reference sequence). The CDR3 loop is CASSSGEREKLFF. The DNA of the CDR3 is TGTGCCAGCAGCTCAGGGGAGAGGGAAAAACTGTTTTTT. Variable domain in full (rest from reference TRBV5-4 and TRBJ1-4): ETGVTQSPTHLIKTRGQQVTLRCSSQSGHNTVSWYQQALGQGPQFIFQYYREEENGRGNFPPRFSGLQFPNYSSELNVNALELDDSALYLCASSSGEREKLFFGSGTQLSVL.

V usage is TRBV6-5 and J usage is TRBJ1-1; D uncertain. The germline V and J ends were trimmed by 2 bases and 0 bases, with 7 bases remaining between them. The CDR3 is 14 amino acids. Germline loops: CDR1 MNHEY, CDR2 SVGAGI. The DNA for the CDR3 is TGTGCCAGCAGTTACGGAGGAATGAACACTGAAGCTTTCTTT. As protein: CASSYGGMNTEAFF.

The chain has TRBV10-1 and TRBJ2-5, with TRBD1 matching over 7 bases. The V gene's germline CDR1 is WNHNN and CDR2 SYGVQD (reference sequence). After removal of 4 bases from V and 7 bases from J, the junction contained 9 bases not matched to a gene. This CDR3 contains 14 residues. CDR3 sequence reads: CASSAETGSATQYF. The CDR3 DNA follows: TGCGCCAGCAGTGCAGAGACAGGGTCAGCGACCCAGTACTTC.

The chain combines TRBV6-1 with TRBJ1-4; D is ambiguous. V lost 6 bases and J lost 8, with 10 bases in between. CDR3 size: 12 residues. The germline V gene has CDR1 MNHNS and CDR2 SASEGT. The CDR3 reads CASRAPWEKLFF. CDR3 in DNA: TGTGCCAGCAGAGCCCCCTGGGAAAAACTGTTTTTT.

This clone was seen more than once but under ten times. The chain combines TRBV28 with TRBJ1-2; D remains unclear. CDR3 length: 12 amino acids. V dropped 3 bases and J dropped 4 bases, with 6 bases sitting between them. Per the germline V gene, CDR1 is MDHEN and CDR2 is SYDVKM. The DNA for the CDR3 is TGTGCCAGCAGTTTGAACAGCTATGGCTACACCTTC. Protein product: CASSLNSYGYTF.

Here the CDR3 DNA reads TGTGCCAGCAGCCCGAGTACCTATAATTCACCCCTCCACTTT. Translated: CASSPSTYNSPLHF. The chain combines TRBV11-2 with TRBJ1-6, with D uncertain. Germline V gives CDR1 SGHAT, CDR2 FQNNGV. The CDR3 runs 14 residues. V lost 5 bases, J lost 2 bases, and 7 bases lay in between.

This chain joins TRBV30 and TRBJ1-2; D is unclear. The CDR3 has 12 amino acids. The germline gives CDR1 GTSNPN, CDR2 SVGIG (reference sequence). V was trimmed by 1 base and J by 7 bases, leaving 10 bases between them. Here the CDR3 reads CAWSDMATGYTF. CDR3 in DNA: TGTGCCTGGAGTGATATGGCAACTGGCTACACCTTC.

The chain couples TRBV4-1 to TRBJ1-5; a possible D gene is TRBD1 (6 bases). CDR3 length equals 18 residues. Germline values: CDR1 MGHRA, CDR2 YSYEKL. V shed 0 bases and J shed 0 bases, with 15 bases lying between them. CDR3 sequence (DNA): TGCGCCAGCAGCCAAGATTCCGACAGGCCCTATAGCAATCAGCCCCAGCATTTT. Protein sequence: CASSQDSDRPYSNQPQHF.